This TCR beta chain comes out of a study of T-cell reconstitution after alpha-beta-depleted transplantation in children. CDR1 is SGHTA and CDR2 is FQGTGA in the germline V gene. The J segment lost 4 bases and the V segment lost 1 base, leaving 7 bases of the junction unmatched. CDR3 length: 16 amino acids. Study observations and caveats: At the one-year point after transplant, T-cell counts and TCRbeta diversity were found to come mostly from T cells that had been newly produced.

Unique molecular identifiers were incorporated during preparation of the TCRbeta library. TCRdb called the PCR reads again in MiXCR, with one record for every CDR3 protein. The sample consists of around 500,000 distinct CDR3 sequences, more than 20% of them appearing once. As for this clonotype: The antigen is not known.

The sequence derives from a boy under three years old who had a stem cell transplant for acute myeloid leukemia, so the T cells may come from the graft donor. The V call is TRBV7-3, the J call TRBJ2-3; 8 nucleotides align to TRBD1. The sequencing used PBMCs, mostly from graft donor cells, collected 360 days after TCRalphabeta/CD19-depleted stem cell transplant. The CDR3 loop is CASSLNPRTGSDTQYF. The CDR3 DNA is TGTGCCAGCAGCTTAAATCCCCGGACAGGGTCAGATACGCAGTATTTT. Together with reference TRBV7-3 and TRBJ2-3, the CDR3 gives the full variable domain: GAGVSQTPSNKVTEKGKYVELRCDPISGHTALYWYRQSLGQGPEFLIYFQGTGAADDSGLPNDRFFAVRPEGSVSTLKIQRTERGDSAVYLCASSLNPRTGSDTQYFGPGTRLTVL.